In this sample, the clone carrying this T cell receptor beta chain turned up once. This sample was taken from a study of blood T cell repertoires in COVID-19. Study in general: The analysed material was cDNA or gDNA that came from T cells, B-cell-depleted T cells, or PBMCs.

The repertoire was sequenced with immunoSEQ multiplex PCR; TCRdb's copy has only in-frame clones and lacks some. The table records approximately 280,000 clones, around 89% of them present only once. CDR1 SGHTA and CDR2 FQGNSA come from the germline V gene. Trimming cost V 5 bases and J 9 bases; bases outside gene matches: 9. CDR3 length: 14 amino acids. Sequencing was carried out using peripheral blood. The sequence was obtained from a man aged 40-55 years with acute or convalescent COVID-19. The chain combines TRBV7-2 with TRBJ2-2; 7 nucleotides agree with TRBD1. The CDR3: CASSLGQVVRELFF. In DNA form, the CDR3 reads TGTGCCAGCAGCCTAGGACAGGTCGTCCGGGAGCTGTTTTTT.